The sequence of this T cell receptor (beta chain) was determined in a study of T-cell memory formation after mild COVID-19. Overall study results and limits: Clonal second-wave expansions that peaked on day 37 had unconfirmed SARS-CoV-2 specificity.

5'RACE, which relied on constant-segment primers, yielded TCR alpha and TCR beta cDNA libraries carrying sample barcodes and UMIs. From the 5' RACE reads, TCRdb called clonotypes with MiXCR, one entry per CDR3 protein. The data contain roughly 250,000 distinct CDR3 sequences, roughly 15% of them singletons. Details on this clonotype: Its antigen is undetermined.

CDR1 SGHRS and CDR2 YFSETQ come from the germline V gene. This CDR3 is built from 15 residues. Trimming removed 3 bases from V and 4 bases from J; junction bases left unmatched: 9. Material: PBMCs or a T cell subset sorted from them (not recorded which). The source is a man aged 18-30 years who had mild COVID-19 (a few samples of this study predate the infection). Cell type and time point are not known. The J gene is TRBJ2-7, the V gene TRBV5-1; 8 nucleotides agree with TRBD1. The CDR3 here is CASSSTGEPRYEQYF. The CDR3 DNA follows: TGCGCCAGCAGCTCGACAGGGGAGCCCCGTTACGAGCAGTACTTC.